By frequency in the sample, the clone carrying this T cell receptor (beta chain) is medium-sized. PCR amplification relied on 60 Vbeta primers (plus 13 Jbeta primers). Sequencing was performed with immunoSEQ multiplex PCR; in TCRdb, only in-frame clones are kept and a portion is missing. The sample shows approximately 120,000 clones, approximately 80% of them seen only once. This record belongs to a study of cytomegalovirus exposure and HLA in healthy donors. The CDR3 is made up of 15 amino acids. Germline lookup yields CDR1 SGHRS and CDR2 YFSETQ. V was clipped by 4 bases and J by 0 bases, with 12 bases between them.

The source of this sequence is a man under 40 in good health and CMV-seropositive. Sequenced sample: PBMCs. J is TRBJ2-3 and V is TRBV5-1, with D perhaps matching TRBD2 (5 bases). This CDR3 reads CASSPLTKSTDTQYF. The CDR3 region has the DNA TGCGCCAGCAGCCCCCTGACTAAGAGCACAGATACGCAGTATTTT.